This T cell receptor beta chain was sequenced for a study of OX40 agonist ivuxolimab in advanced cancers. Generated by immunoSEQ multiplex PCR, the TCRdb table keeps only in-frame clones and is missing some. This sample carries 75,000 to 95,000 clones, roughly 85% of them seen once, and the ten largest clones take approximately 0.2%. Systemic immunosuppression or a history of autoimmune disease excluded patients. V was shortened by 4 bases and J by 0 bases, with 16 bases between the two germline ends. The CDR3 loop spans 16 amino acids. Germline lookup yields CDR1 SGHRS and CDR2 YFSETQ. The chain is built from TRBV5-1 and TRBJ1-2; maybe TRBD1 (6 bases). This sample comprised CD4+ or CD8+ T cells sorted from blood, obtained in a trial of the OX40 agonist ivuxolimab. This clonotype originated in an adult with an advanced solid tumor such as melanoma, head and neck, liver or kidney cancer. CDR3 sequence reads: CASSLGYGQSNYGYTF. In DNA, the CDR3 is TGCGCCAGCAGCCTAGGGTACGGACAGTCTAACTATGGCTACACCTTC. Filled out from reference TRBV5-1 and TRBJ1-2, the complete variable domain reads KAGVTQTPRYLIKTRGQQVTLSCSPISGHRSVSWYQQTPGQGLQFLFEYFSETQRNKGNFPGRFSGRQFSNSRSEMNVSTLELGDSALYLCASSLGYGQSNYGYTFGSGTRLTVV.